This TCR beta chain comes out of a study of metastatic and nonmetastatic thyroid tumors. Study-wide findings and caveats: Benign nodules were reported to have significantly lower TCR beta diversity than malignant thyroid tumors, in blood and tumor.

All patients were treatment-naive before thyroid surgery. By share of the sample, this clone is medium-sized. What it binds is unknown. Germline lookup yields CDR1 DFQATT and CDR2 SNEGSKA (reference sequence). Between the trimmed V and J ends, which lost 1 base and 5 bases, there was a span of 18 bases. The CDR3 is 16 residues long. TCRdb re-called the PCR reads through MiXCR. The repertoire holds over 20,000 clones, with 28% as singletons. This TCR came from a male donor with papillary thyroid cancer or a benign thyroid nodule (not recorded which). Some clones in this sample may be carry-over from other donors' samples. Sequences were obtained from tumor tissue. The chain links TRBV20-1 to TRBJ2-1; TRBD1 or TRBD2 may be the D gene (5 bases each). CDR3 sequence (DNA): TGCAGTGCTAGAGGGGGCGAGGGAATCACCCACAATGAGCAGTTCTTC. Residues: CSARGGEGITHNEQFF.